This T cell receptor beta chain was sequenced during a study of identical twins. Study-level findings and limits: Models underpredicted monozygotic twin sharing of out-of-frame TCR alpha. Where beta out-of-frame sequences were concerned, excess twin sharing was weaker. For out-of-frame alpha sequences shared by twins, low generation probability was in excess.

From the 5' RACE reads, TCRdb called clonotypes with MiXCR, one entry per CDR3 protein. The sample has nearly 650,000 distinct CDR3 sequences, roughly 7.2% seen once. The trim removed 3 bases at V and 4 bases at J, leaving 9 bases unmatched. Per the germline V gene, CDR1 is KGHDR and CDR2 is SFDVKD. This CDR3 spans 17 amino acids. This clonotype appeared a few times. Its specificity is unknown. Only healthy Caucasians were enrolled as donors. This same sample was also part of a study on yellow fever vaccine responses in identical twins.

The TCR was taken from a woman aged 18-29 years in good health. V is TRBV24-1 and J is TRBJ2-3; the match to TRBD2 covers 10 bases. Sequenced: PBMCs. CDR3 residues: CATSDRASSGSSDTQYF. CDR3 nucleotide sequence: TGTGCCACCAGTGATCGCGCCTCTAGCGGGAGTTCAGATACGCAGTATTTT.